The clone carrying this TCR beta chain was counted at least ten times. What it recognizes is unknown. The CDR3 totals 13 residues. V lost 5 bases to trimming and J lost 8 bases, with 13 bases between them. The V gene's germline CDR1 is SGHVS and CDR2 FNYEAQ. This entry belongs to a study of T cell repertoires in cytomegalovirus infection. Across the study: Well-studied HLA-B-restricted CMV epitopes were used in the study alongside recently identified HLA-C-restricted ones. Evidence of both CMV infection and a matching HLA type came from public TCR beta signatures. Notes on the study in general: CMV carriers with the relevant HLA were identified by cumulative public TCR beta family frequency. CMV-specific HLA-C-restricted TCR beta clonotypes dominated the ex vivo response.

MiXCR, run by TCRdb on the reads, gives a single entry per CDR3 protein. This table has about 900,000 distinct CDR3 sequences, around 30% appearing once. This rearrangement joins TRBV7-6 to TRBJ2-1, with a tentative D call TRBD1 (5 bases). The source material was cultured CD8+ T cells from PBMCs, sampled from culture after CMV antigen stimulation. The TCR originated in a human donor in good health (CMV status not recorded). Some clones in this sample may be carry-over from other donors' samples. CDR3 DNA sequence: TGTGCCAGCAGCCCCTTCCAGGGCTATGAGCAGTTCTTC. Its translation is CASSPFQGYEQFF.